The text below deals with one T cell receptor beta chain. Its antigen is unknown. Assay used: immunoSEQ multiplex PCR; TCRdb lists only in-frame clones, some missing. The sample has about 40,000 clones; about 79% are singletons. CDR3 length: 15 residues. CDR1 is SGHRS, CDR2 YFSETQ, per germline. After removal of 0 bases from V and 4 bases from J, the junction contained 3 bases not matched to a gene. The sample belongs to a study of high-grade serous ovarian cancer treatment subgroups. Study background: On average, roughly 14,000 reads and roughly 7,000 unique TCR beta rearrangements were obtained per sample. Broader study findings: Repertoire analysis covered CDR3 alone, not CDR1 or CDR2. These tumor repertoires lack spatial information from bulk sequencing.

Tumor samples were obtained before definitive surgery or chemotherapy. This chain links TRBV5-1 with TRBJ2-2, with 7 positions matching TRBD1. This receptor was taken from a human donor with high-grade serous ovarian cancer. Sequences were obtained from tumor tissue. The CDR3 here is CASSLEDRVTGELFF. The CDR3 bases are TGCGCCAGCAGCTTGGAAGACAGGGTCACCGGGGAGCTGTTTTTT.